This T cell receptor beta chain emerged from a study of shared clonotypes between healthy human individuals. The data were produced by immunoSEQ multiplex PCR, yet TCRdb's version contains in-frame clones alone and is incomplete. Here the sample spans about 2.3 million clones, roughly 93% being singletons. General study results and limits: Generation probability values for non-shared clonotypes were lower than those for clonotypes shared by all four donors. Sharing across four donors was highest in naive CD4 (around 5%) and lowest in memory CD8 (around 0.4%).

Turning to this clone: Its antigen is not known.

Per the germline V gene, CDR1 is SGHRS and CDR2 is YFSETQ. The V gene lost 0 bases and the J gene lost 1 base, with 8 bases spanning the gap. This CDR3 region has 16 residues. Sequenced: naive CD4+ T cells from PBMCs. Subset denoted: CD45RA+ positively selected. This TCR was sampled from a man younger than 30 in good health. Some clones in this sample may be carry-over from other donors' samples. This sequence joins TRBV5-1 and TRBJ2-6; D call uncertain. The CDR3 region is CASSLAFSSGANVLTF. In nucleotides, the CDR3 is TGCGCCAGCAGCTTGGCCTTCAGTTCTGGGGCCAACGTCCTGACTTTC. The variable domain in full, with the rest retrieved from reference TRBV5-1 and TRBJ2-6, is KAGVTQTPRYLIKTRGQQVTLSCSPISGHRSVSWYQQTPGQGLQFLFEYFSETQRNKGNFPGRFSGRQFSNSRSEMNVSTLELGDSALYLCASSLAFSSGANVLTFGAGSRLTVL.